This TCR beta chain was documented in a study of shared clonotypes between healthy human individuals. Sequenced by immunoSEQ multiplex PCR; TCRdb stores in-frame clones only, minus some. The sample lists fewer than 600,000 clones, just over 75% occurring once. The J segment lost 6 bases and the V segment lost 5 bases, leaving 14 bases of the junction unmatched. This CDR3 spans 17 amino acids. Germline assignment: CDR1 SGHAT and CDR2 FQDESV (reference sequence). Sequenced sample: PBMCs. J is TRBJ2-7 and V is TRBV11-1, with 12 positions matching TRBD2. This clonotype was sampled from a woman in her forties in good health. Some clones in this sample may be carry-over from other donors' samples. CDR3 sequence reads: CASSPSGLTSGSFEQYF. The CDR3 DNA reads TGTGCCAGCAGCCCGAGTGGGCTGACTAGCGGGAGTTTCGAGCAGTACTTC.